The sequence of this TCR beta chain was determined in a study of technical replicates of blood from several donors. The CDR3 has 18 amino acids. V lost 4 bases to trimming and J lost 6 bases; unmatched junction nucleotides: 17. The V gene's germline CDR1 is SGHVS and CDR2 FQNEAQ. The repertoire was sequenced with immunoSEQ multiplex PCR; TCRdb's copy has only in-frame clones and lacks some. Of around 97,000 clones in the sample, about 95% were seen once. Sample: T cells isolated from PBMCs. V and J are TRBV7-8 and TRBJ1-4, with 7 bases aligning to TRBD1. The TCR originated in a human donor in good health. The CDR3 coding sequence is TGTGCCAGCAGCTCGCGGTCCCCCTACAGGGGCGCATATGAAAAACTGTTTTTT. Translated, it gives CASSSRSPYRGAYEKLFF. The full variable domain, in which reference TRBV7-8 and TRBJ1-4 provide the parts outside the CDR3, is GAGVSQSPRYKVAKRGQDVALRCDPISGHVSLFWYQQALGQGPEFLTYFQNEAQLDKSGLPSDRFFAERPEGSVSTLKIQRTQQEDSAVYLCASSSRSPYRGAYEKLFFGSGTQLSVL.